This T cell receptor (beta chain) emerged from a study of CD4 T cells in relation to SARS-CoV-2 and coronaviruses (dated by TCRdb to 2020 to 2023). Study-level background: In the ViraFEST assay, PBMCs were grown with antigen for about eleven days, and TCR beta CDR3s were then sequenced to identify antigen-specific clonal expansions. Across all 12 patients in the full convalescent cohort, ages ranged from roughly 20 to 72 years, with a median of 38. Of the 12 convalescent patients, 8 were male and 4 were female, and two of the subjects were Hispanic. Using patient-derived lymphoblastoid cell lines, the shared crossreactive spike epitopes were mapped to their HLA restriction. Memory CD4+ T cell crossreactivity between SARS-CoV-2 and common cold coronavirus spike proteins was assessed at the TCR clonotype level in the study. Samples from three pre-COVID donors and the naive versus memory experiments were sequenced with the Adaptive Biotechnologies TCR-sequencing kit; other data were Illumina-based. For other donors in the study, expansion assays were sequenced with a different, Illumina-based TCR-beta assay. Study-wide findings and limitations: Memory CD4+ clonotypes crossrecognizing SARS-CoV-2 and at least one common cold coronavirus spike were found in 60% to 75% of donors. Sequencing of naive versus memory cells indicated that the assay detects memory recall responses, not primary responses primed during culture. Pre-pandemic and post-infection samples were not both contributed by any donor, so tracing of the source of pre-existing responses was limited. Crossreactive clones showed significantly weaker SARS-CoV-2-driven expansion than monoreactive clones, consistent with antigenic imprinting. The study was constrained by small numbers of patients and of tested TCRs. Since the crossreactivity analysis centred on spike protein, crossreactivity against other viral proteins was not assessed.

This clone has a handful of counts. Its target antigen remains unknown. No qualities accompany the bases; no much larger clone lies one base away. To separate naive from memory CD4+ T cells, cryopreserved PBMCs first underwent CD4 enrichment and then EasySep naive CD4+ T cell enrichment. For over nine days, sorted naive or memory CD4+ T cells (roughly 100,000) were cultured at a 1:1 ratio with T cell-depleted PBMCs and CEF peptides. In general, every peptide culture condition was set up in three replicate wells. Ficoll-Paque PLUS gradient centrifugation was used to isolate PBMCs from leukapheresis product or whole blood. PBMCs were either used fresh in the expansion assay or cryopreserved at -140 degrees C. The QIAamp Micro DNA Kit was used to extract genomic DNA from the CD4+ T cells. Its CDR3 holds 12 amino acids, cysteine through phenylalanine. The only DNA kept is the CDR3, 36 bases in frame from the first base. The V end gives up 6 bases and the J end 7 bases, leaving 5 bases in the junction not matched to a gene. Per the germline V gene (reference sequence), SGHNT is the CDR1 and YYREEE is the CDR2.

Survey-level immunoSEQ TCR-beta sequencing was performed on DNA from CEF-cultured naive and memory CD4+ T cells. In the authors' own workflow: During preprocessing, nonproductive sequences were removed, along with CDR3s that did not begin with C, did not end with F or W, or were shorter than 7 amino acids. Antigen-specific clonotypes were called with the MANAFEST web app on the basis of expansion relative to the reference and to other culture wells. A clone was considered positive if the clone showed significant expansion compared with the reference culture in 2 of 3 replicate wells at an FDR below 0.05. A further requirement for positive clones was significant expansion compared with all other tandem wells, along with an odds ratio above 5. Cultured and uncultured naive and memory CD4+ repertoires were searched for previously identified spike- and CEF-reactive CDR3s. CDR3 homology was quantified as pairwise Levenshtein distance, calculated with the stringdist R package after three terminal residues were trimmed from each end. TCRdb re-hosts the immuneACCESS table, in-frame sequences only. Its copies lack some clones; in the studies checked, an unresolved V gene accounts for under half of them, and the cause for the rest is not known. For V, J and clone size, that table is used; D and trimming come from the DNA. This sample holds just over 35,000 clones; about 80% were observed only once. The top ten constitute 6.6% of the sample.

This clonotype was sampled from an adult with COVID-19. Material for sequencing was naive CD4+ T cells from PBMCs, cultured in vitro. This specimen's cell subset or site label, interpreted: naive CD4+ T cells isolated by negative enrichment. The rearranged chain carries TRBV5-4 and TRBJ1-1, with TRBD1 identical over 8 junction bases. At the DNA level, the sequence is TGTGCCAGCACCGCCGACAGGGGTGAAGCTTTCTTT. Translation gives CASTADRGEAFF.